The rows below give T cell receptor beta chains drawn from one sample of a study of T cells in localized non-small cell lung cancer. The protocol was immunoSEQ multiplex PCR, while the TCRdb copy is restricted to in-frame clones and leaves out a portion. The sample has about 2,000 clones, roughly 26% seen once. The starting material was normal lung tissue next to the tumor, obtained before any cancer treatment. All receptors come from a male donor at least 60 years old with stage I lung adenocarcinoma. Each CDR3 is given without its conserved first and last residue. The D gene is left open where the match is weak.

v_gene	j_gene	d_gene	CDR3aa
TRBV19	TRBJ1-1	.	ASSREGMNTEAF
TRBV9	TRBJ1-1	.	ASRSATGVTEAF
TRBV19	TRBJ1-5	TRBD1	ASSLDRGISNQPQH
TRBV5-1	TRBJ2-7	TRBD1	ASSLRTGQHYEQY
TRBV11-3	TRBJ2-7	.	ASSLGAVAYEQY
TRBV11-3	TRBJ1-1	.	ASSPGLKGGIAEAF
TRBV19	TRBJ2-1	.	ASSIGRLGGSYNEQF
TRBV11-3	TRBJ1-1	.	ASSSLGPDTEAF
TRBV6-8	TRBJ1-6	TRBD1	ASSYSIEGRGNSPLH
TRBV30	TRBJ1-1	TRBD1	ALDGTGNEAF
TRBV30	TRBJ1-2	.	AWVKGKGLMMTYGYT
TRBV11-3	TRBJ2-1	.	ASASRAGLGNEQF
TRBV11-3	TRBJ2-3	TRBD2	ASKTSGDSHTQY
TRBV11-3	TRBJ1-2	.	ASSPYLEGEYGYT
TRBV19	TRBJ1-1	TRBD1	ASSTGTGEWEAF
TRBV28	TRBJ1-5	.	ASSRMSGNQPQH
TRBV9	TRBJ1-6	TRBD1	ASSAETGANSPLH
TRBV2	TRBJ2-1	.	ASSEEGGNYNEQF
TRBV6-8	TRBJ1-2	TRBD1	ASSYSGDRGNGYT
TRBV30	TRBJ1-2	.	AWSVNSPTGIYGYT
TRBV12-5	TRBJ2-7	.	ASGPGQSYEQY
TRBV29-1	TRBJ1-2	.	SVEAGMGQGYT
TRBV11-3	TRBJ2-1	.	ASSLTPGTDEQF
TRBV25-1	TRBJ1-4	.	ASSHDRRANEKLF
TRBV28	TRBJ1-6	.	ASTPSSGQEGMGPLH
TRBV6-8	TRBJ1-2	.	ASSDGVNYGYT
TRBV18	TRBJ2-2	.	ASSGQLNTGELF
TRBV18	TRBJ1-2	.	ASSPQSRTLDGYT